The next 20 T cell receptor beta chains were all read from a single sample in a study of beta chain features in type 1 diabetes. Sequenced material consisted of expressed TCRB transcripts (all of the isolated RNA was reverse transcribed). Data came from immunoSEQ multiplex PCR; TCRdb stores just in-frame clones and leaves some out. The sample contains more than 300,000 clones, 6.5% to 10% of which appear only once. Sequenced sample: central memory CD4+ T cells from blood. These receptor sequences come from a woman younger than 35 in good health.

Ten or more counts support this clone. The rearrangement joins TRBV29-1 to TRBJ2-5; no definite D call. This CDR3 contains 12 residues. Trimming removed 4 bases at V and 2 bases at J, with 8 bases between. Germline CDR1 and CDR2: SQVTM and ANQGSEA. This CDR3 reads CSVGPGQETQYF. The DNA of the CDR3 is TGCAGCGTTGGCCCTGGACAAGAGACCCAGTACTTC.

Comment on this clone: The junction departs from germline at one end; a sequencing error may be responsible. V and J are TRBV7-7 and TRBJ2-1; the D gene is possibly TRBD1 (5 bases). Germline CDR1 is SSHAT and CDR2 is FNYEAQ (reference sequence). This CDR3 region has 13 residues. The CDR3 nucleotides are TGTGCTAGCAGCCGAGACAGCTACAATGAGCAGTTCTTC. It codes for CASSRDSYNEQFF.

This clone was observed many times. V is TRBV10-3 and J is TRBJ1-1; no firm D call. CDR1 and CDR2 from the germline V gene are ENHRY and SYGVKD. Trimming left V 6 bases short and J 1 base short, with 9 bases between. The CDR3 has 13 amino acids. The CDR3 spells CAIRFTENTEAFF. For the CDR3, the DNA is TGTGCCATCAGATTTACTGAGAACACTGAAGCTTTCTTT.

The V call is TRBV4-2, the J call TRBJ2-1; possible D gene TRBD2, 5 bases. Trimming took 4 bases from V and 8 from J, leaving 15 bases between them. The length of the CDR3 is 14 residues. Germline V gene lookup returns CDR1 LGHNA and CDR2 YNFKEQ. In DNA form, the CDR3 reads TGTGCCAGCAGCCCCCTCACTAGGATTCATGAGCAGTTCTTC. Translated: CASSPLTRIHEQFF.

The table lists this clone with a few counts. This chain joins TRBV28 and TRBJ2-1, with TRBD1 as a possible D gene (6 bases). V was clipped by 10 bases and J by 7 bases, with 32 bases between them. CDR3 length equals 18 residues. Germline V gene data show CDR1 as MDHEN and CDR2 as SYDVKM. The CDR3 is CATQSTLLQGLDYNEQFF. In DNA, the CDR3 is TGTGCCACACAATCAACTTTACTCCAGGGGTTAGATTATAATGAGCAGTTCTTC.

Many counts were recorded for this clone. The chain links TRBV28 to TRBJ2-5, with a weak D call TRBD1 (6 bases). The germline V gene encodes CDR1 MDHEN and CDR2 SYDVKM. With 6 bases removed from V and 3 bases from J, the gap between germline ends came to 8 bases. This CDR3 is 12 amino acids long. The CDR3 nucleotides are TGTGCCAGCAGCCAGGGGAAAGAGACCCAGTACTTC. The encoded protein is CASSQGKETQYF.

This clone was found many times. The genes are TRBV5-6 and TRBJ2-3; D is ambiguous. The CDR3 consists of 14 residues. Germline CDR1 SGHDT, CDR2 YYEEEE. V gave up 5 bases and J gave up 2 bases, with 12 bases separating them. In nucleotides, the CDR3 is TGTGCCAGCAGTCCCCTGCGTCTCACAGATACGCAGTATTTT. This translates into CASSPLRLTDTQYF.

This clone was picked up a small number of times. The V gene is TRBV5-4, the J gene TRBJ1-3, with D unresolved. V lost 5 bases and J lost 0, with 6 bases in between. CDR1 is SGHNT and CDR2 is YYREEE in the germline V gene (reference sequence). The CDR3 consists of 13 residues. The CDR3 nucleotides read TGTGCCAGCAGAGGATACTCTGGAAACACCATATATTTT. This encodes CASRGYSGNTIYF.

The chain combines TRBV27 with TRBJ2-1, with 8 bases matching TRBD2. The CDR3 has 16 amino acids. V gave up 3 bases and J gave up 5 bases; unmatched junction bases: 9. CDR1 and CDR2 (germline): MNHEY, SMNVEV (reference sequence). Here the CDR3 DNA reads TGTGCCAGCAGTTTCTCCTGGGTAGCGGGAAACAATGAGCAGTTCTTC. Translating it yields CASSFSWVAGNNEQFF.

This clone was observed a few times. The V and J genes are TRBV20-1 and TRBJ2-1; the D gene is possibly TRBD1 (5 bases). This CDR3 contains 11 residues. V shed 5 bases and J shed 11 bases, with 13 bases lying between them. Germline CDR1 is DFQATT and CDR2 is SNEGSKA (reference sequence). CDR3 sequence (DNA): TGCAGTGCTCCGCTGCCAGGGAAGCAGTTCTTC. Amino acid sequence: CSAPLPGKQFF.

The V and J genes are TRBV7-2 and TRBJ2-1; 8 nucleotides line up with TRBD2. The germline V gene has CDR1 SGHTA and CDR2 FQGNSA. V shed 0 bases and J 5 bases; nucleotides not matched to a gene: 9. This CDR3 contains 17 residues. CDR3 in DNA: TGTGCCAGCAGCTTAGCCGGGTTTGTACTAGCGGACAATGAGCAGTTCTTC. This gives the protein CASSLAGFVLADNEQFF.

The table lists this clone with a few counts. The chain carries TRBV9 and TRBJ2-1, with 14 nucleotides matching TRBD2. J was trimmed by 6 bases and V by 4 bases; bases with no gene match: 12. There are 18 residues in the CDR3. Germline CDR1 is SGDLS and CDR2 is YYNGEE. CDR3 residues: CASSQGLAGAHSPNEQFF. The DNA for the CDR3 is TGTGCCAGCAGCCAGGGACTAGCGGGAGCTCATTCTCCCAATGAGCAGTTCTTC.

In the case of this clone: At one end the junction does not follow the germline gene, possibly because of a read error. The chain carries TRBV28 and TRBJ2-7; 12 nucleotides agree with TRBD1. The germline V gene has CDR1 MDHEN and CDR2 SYDVKM. This CDR3 spans 15 amino acids. CDR3 nucleotides: TGTGCCAGCAGACTCGCAGGGGACAGGGGGCCCATTCGGAGATTC. Its protein product is CASRLAGDRGPIRRF.

V is TRBV15 and J is TRBJ1-5, with no clear D. Trimming left V 3 bases short and J 3 bases short, with 6 bases between. CDR1 is LNHNV, CDR2 YYDKDF, per germline (reference sequence). The CDR3 has 13 residues. The CDR3 region is CATSRLDNQPQHF. The CDR3 DNA sequence: TGTGCCACCAGCAGGTTGGACAATCAGCCCCAGCATTTT. The entire variable domain, with the rest obtained from reference TRBV15 and TRBJ1-5, is as follows: DAMVIQNPRYQVTQFGKPVTLSCSQTLNHNVMYWYQQKSSQAPKLLFHYYDKDFNNEADTPDNFQSRRPNTSFCFLDIRSPGLGDTAMYLCATSRLDNQPQHFGDGTRLSIL.

This clone showed up just a few times. This chain joins TRBV28 and TRBJ2-3, with a tentative D call TRBD2 (6 bases). The CDR3 extends over 14 amino acids. The V end lost 6 bases, the J end lost 2 bases, and 12 bases lay between the germline ends. Germline lookup yields CDR1 MDHEN and CDR2 SYDVKM. The CDR3, as DNA: TGTGCCAGCAGCTTAGGAGGGCACACAGATACGCAGTATTTT. Residues: CASSLGGHTDTQYF. The variable domain in full, with the rest retrieved from reference TRBV28 and TRBJ2-3, is DVKVTQSSRYLVKRTGEKVFLECVQDMDHENMFWYRQDPGLGLRLIYFSYDVKMKEKGDIPEGYSVSREKKERFSLILESASTNQTSMYLCASSLGGHTDTQYFGPGTRLTVL.

This chain uses TRBV19 with TRBJ2-1; D ambiguous. The V end was cut by 5 bases, the J end by 0 bases, with 8 bases between. The CDR3 is 14 amino acids. Per germline, CDR1 LNHDA and CDR2 SQIVND (reference sequence). CDR3 residues: CASSEVPSYNEQFF. The CDR3 coding sequence is TGTGCCAGTAGTGAGGTCCCCTCCTACAATGAGCAGTTCTTC. Using reference TRBV19 and TRBJ2-1 for the parts outside the CDR3, the full variable domain is DGGITQSPKYLFRKEGQNVTLSCEQNLNHDAMYWYRQDPGQGLRLIYYSQIVNDFQKGDIAEGYSVSREKKESFPLTVTSAQKNPTAFYLCASSEVPSYNEQFFGPGTRLTVL.

This clone was picked up a small number of times. The gene calls are TRBV5-6 and TRBJ2-2; 8 bases map to TRBD1. With 4 bases clipped from V and 0 bases from J, the junction kept 8 bases outside the gene matches. CDR3 size: 17 residues. Germline-derived CDR1 and CDR2 are SGHDT and YYEEEE. The CDR3 protein is CASSPGMDRANTGELFF. Written as DNA, the CDR3 is TGTGCCAGCAGCCCCGGGATGGACAGGGCGAACACCGGGGAGCTGTTTTTT.

This sequence joins TRBV18 and TRBJ1-5; D might be TRBD1 (6 bases). V gave up 3 bases and J gave up 4 bases, with 13 bases separating them. This CDR3 is built from 15 residues. From germline, CDR1 is KGHSH and CDR2 LQKENI. The CDR3 loop reads CASSPTSRGNQPQHF. CDR3 coding DNA: TGTGCCAGCTCACCTACGAGCAGGGGAAATCAGCCCCAGCATTTT. Filled out from reference TRBV18 and TRBJ1-5, the complete variable domain reads NAGVMQNPRHLVRRRGQEARLRCSPMKGHSHVYWYRQLPEEGLKFMVYLQKENIIDESGMPKERFSAEFPKEGPSILRIQQVVRGDSAAYFCASSPTSRGNQPQHFGDGTRLSIL.

This clone was counted many times. The chain uses TRBV6-1 and TRBJ1-1; D is perhaps TRBD1 (6 bases). In germline, CDR1 is MNHNS, CDR2 SASEGT. The CDR3 spans 13 residues. Trimming left V 4 bases short and J 3 bases short, with 9 bases between. The chain's CDR3 is CASSGYRDTEAFF. The CDR3 region has the DNA TGTGCCAGCAGTGGGTACAGGGACACTGAAGCTTTCTTT.

This clone was counted many times. The chain recombines TRBV7-9 with TRBJ2-3; D may be TRBD1 (5 bases). The V gene lost 4 bases and the J gene lost 2 bases, with 13 bases spanning the gap. CDR3 size: 15 residues. Germline-derived CDR1 and CDR2 are SEHNR and FQNEAQ (reference sequence). Here the CDR3 DNA reads TGTGCCAGCAGCTCCGGTTTGGGGCTCACAGATACGCAGTATTTT. Translation gives CASSSGLGLTDTQYF.